Sequencing of this T cell receptor beta chain was carried out in a study of T-cell reconstitution after alpha-beta-depleted transplantation in children. A library of TCRbeta sequences, prepared with unique molecular identifiers, was generated. TCRdb redid the calling of the PCR reads with MiXCR, one entry per CDR3 protein. This table has roughly 350,000 distinct CDR3 sequences, approximately 10% appearing once. The CDR3 length is 16 residues. J lost 2 bases, V lost 2 bases, and 8 bases had no gene match. Germline V lookup: CDR1 LGHNA, CDR2 YSLEER. This clonotype was observed many times. This receptor was identified in a human donor who donated a stem cell graft to a child with acute lymphoblastic leukemia. The J gene is TRBJ2-7, the V gene TRBV4-3; TRBD1 matches 8 bases. The source material was PBMCs from the stem cell graft donor, sampled from the stem cell graft. The CDR3 protein is CASSQIIGQGPYEQYF. CDR3 coding DNA: TGCGCCAGCAGCCAAATCATCGGACAGGGTCCCTACGAGCAGTACTTC.